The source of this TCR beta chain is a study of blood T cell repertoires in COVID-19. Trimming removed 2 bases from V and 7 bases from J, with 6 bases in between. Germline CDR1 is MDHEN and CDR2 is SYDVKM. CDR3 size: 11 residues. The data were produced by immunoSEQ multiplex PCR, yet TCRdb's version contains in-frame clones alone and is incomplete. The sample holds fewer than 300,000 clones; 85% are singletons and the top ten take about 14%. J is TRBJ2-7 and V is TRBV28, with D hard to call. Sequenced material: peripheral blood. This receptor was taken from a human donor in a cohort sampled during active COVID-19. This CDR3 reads CASSLLREQYF. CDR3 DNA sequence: TGTGCCAGCAGTTTACTCCGGGAGCAGTACTTC.